This T cell receptor beta chain derives from a study of identical twins. TCRdb passed the 5' RACE reads through MiXCR, listing each CDR3 protein once. Of 600,000 to 850,000 distinct CDR3 sequences listed, roughly 20% are singletons. Germline V gene sequence: CDR1 MNHEY, CDR2 SVGAGI. Trimming took 2 bases from V and 6 from J; bases not matched to a gene: 2. CDR3 length equals 13 residues. Study outcomes and limitations: Models underpredicted monozygotic twin sharing of out-of-frame TCR alpha.

At least ten counts were recorded for this clonotype. Its matching antigen is unknown. These sequences were also reported in another study, on T cells expressing NK-cell markers.

The chain carries TRBV6-5 and TRBJ1-1; 8 bases fit TRBD1. The sample consisted of PBMCs. This clonotype was obtained from a young woman in good health. CDR3 loop: CASSYDRGSEAFF. The CDR3 DNA sequence: TGTGCCAGCAGTTACGACAGGGGTTCTGAAGCTTTCTTT.